The entry below gives a single T cell receptor beta chain sequence along with its context. In the study's own analysis: Estimation of nucleated cell counts relied on the amplification of reference gene primers. Clones were sequenced by immunoSEQ multiplex PCR, and TCRdb holds only the in-frame ones, with some missing. V and J calls and clone size are as listed in that table; D and trimming were resolved from the DNA. The repertoire has some 130,000 clones, approximately 90% of them found once; the top ten carry roughly 4.3%. This entry belongs to a study of blood T cell repertoires in COVID-19. The overall study: The United States, Italy and Spain supplied acute and convalescent COVID-19 samples. The cDNA or gDNA used as material had been derived from T cells, B-cell-depleted T cells, or PBMCs.

Germline V gene sequence: CDR1 MNHEY, CDR2 SMNVEV (reference sequence). Trimming left V 2 bases short and J 1 base short, with 11 bases between. The CDR3 runs to 15 residues. Enrolled during active infection, Seattle patients were then followed longitudinally. The gene calls are TRBV27 and TRBJ1-1; tentative D call: TRBD1 (6 bases). This receptor was taken from a man aged 60 to 75 with COVID-19, enrolled during active disease. The source material was peripheral blood. CDR3 nucleotides: TGTGCCAGCAGTTTACCCCCAGGGGCGAACACTGAAGCTTTCTTT. Translated: CASSLPPGANTEAFF.